This T cell receptor beta chain was documented in a study of blood T cell repertoires in COVID-19 (dated by TCRdb to about 2020). In the study overall: The collaborator samples originated in the United States, Italy and Spain and spanned the acute and convalescent phases of COVID-19. The samples were drawn from two sources: the first 160 participants of the ongoing ImmuneRACE study, and 1,000 to 1,500 subjects contributed by 6 global collaborators. Subjects who had been exposed to COVID-19, were actively infected with it, or had recovered from it provided the deeply sampled blood TCRbeta repertoires that made up the dataset. A de-identified subject ID, COVID-19 status, age in years and sex were almost always included in the sample metadata. The repertoires were released in a freely available public database meant as a resource for research on the immune response to SARS-CoV-2. HLA class I and class II types, where available, came from metadata supplied by the sample provider rather than from assay-based typing. The prospective study material was composed of cDNA or gDNA derived from T cells, B-cell-depleted T cells, or PBMCs.

TCRbeta CDR3 regions were amplified from genomic DNA by means of the immunoSEQ Assay, a bias-controlled multiplex PCR. The authors processed their data as follows. Within the assay, amplification of reference gene primers was used to estimate how many nucleated cells each sample contained. To quantify the absolute abundance of each unique TCRbeta CDR3 rearrangement, sequence reads were collapsed and filtered. For each sample, productive Simpson clonality was calculated as the square root of Simpson's diversity index across productive rearrangements. TCRdb stores this immuneACCESS table with in-frame sequences only. Part of the clones is absent; in the studies checked, under half of the shortfall reflects unresolved V genes, and no reason is known for the rest. That table is the source of V, J and clone size, and D and trimming were worked out from the DNA. Here the sample has roughly 97,000 clones; approximately 80% occur a single time. Jointly, the top ten make up 6% to 8.5% of the sample.

Collaborating institutions collected whole blood in K2EDTA tubes following their own protocols. For TCRbeta analysis, collaborators shipped samples as frozen whole blood, isolated PBMCs, or DNA extracted from either of those sample types. Points the paper makes about the study in general: The amount of clinical and demographic metadata varied by source and participant and was provided uncurated.

Trimming accounts for 4 bases at V and 5 bases at J, while the number of junction bases matched to no gene is 10. There are 16 amino acids in the CDR3, from cysteine to phenylalanine inclusive. Only the CDR3 portion is preserved as DNA: 48 bases, with reading frame beginning at the first base. In the germline V gene, CDR1 corresponds to SGDLS and CDR2 to YYNGEE. On this clone itself: The antigen it recognizes is unknown. There are no base qualities to consult, and no much larger clone falls within one base.

The sequenced sample consisted of peripheral blood. The sequence links TRBV9 to TRBJ1-4; 8 central bases correspond to TRBD1. This TCR derives from a man between 65 and 85 years old with acute or convalescent COVID-19. The CDR3 loop reads CASSPTRGQENEKLFF. The sequenced DNA is TGTGCCAGCAGCCCGACGCGGGGACAGGAAAATGAAAAACTGTTTTTT.